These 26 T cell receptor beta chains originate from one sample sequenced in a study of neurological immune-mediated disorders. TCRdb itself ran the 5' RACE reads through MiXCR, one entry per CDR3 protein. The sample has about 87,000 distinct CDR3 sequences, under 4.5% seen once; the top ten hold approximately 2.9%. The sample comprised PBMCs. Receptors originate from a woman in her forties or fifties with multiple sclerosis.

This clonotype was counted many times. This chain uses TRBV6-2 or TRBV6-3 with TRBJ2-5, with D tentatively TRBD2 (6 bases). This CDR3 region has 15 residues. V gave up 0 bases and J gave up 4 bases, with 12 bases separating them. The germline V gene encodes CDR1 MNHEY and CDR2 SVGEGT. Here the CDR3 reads CASSYSEGIRETQYF. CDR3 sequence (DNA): TGTGCCAGCAGTTACTCGGAGGGTATTCGAGAGACCCAGTACTTC.

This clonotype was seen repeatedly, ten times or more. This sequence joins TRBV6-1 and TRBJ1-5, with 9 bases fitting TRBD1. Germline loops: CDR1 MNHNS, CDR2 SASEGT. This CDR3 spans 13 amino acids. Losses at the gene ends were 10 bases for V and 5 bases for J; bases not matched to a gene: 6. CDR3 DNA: TGTGCCATCTCCGGGACAGGGTATCAGCCCCAGCATTTT. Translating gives CAISGTGYQPQHF.

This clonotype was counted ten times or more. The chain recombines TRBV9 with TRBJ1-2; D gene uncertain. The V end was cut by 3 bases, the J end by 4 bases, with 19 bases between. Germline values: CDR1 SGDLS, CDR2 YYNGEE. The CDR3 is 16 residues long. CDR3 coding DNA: TGTGCCAGCAGCGCGTCGTCGGCCGGAGGGAGCTATGGCTACACCTTC. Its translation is CASSASSAGGSYGYTF.

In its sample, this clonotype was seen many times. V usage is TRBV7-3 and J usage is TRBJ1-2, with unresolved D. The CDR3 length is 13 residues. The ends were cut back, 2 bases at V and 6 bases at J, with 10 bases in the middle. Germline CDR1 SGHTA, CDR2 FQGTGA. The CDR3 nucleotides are TGTGCCAGCAGCTTAGCGGGCAGACATGGCTACACCTTC. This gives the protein CASSLAGRHGYTF.

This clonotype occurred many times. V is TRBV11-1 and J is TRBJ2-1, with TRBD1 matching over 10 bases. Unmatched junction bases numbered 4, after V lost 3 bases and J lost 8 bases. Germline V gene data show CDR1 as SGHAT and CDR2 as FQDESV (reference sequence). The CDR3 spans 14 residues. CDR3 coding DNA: TGTGCCAGCAGCTTCAGGACAGGGGGGGATGAGCAGTTCTTC. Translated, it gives CASSFRTGGDEQFF. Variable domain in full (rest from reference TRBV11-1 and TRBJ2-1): EAEVAQSPRYKITEKSQAVAFWCDPISGHATLYWYRQILGQGPELLVQFQDESVVDDSQLPKDRFSAERLKGVDSTLKIQPAELGDSAMYLCASSFRTGGDEQFFGPGTRLTVL.

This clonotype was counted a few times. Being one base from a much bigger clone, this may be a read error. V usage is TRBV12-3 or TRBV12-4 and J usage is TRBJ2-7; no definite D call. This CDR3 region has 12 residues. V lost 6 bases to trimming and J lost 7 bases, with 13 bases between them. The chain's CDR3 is CASSPLGEEQYF. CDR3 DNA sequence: TGTGCCAGCAGCCCGTTGGGCGAAGAGCAGTACTTC.

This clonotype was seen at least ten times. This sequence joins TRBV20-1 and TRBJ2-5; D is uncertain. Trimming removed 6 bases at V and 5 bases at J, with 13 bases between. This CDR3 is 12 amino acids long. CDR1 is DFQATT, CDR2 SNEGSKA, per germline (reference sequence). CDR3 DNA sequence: TGCAGTGCCTCCGCGAGCGAGGAGACCCAGTACTTC. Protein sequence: CSASASEETQYF.

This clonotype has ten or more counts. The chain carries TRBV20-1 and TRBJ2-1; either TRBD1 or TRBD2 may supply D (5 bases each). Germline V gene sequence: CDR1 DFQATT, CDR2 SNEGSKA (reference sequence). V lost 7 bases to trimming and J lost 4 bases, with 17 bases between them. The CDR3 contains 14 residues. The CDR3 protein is CSGTPLGGYNEQFF. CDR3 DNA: TGCAGTGGCACCCCCCTTGGGGGTTACAATGAGCAGTTCTTC.

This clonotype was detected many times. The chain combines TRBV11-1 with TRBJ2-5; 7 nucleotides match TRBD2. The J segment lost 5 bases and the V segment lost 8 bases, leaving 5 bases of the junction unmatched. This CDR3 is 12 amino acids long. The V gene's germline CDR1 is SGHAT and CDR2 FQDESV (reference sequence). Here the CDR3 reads CASGRGSETQYF. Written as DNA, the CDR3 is TGTGCCAGCGGGAGGGGCTCGGAGACCCAGTACTTC.

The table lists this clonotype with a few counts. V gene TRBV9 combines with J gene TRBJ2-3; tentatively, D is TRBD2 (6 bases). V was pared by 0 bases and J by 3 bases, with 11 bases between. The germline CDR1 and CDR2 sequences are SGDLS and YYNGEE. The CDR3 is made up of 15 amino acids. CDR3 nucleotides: TGTGCCAGCAGCGTAGTGGGAGGCAGTACAGATACGCAGTATTTT. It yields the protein CASSVVGGSTDTQYF.

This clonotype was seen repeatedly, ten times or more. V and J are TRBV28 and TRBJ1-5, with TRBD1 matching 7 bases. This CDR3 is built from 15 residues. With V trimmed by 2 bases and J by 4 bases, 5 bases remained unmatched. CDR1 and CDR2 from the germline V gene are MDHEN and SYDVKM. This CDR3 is CASSLPDRRNQPQHF. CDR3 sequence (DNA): TGTGCCAGCAGTTTACCGGACAGGAGAAATCAGCCCCAGCATTTT. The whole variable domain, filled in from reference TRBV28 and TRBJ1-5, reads DVKVTQSSRYLVKRTGEKVFLECVQDMDHENMFWYRQDPGLGLRLIYFSYDVKMKEKGDIPEGYSVSREKKERFSLILESASTNQTSMYLCASSLPDRRNQPQHFGDGTRLSIL.

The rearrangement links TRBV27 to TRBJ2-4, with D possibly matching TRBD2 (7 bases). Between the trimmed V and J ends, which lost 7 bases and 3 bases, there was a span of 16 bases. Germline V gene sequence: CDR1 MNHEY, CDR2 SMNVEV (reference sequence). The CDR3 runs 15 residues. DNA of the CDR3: TGTGCCAGCACCAGGGGAGGGAATCACAAAAACATTCAGTACTTC. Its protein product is CASTRGGNHKNIQYF.

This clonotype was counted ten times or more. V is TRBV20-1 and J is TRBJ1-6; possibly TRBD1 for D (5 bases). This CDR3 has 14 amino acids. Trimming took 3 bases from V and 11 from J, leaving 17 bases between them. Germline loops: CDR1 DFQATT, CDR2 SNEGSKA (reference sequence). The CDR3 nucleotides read TGCAGTGCTAGGAGGGGAACCGAGGACCCACCCCTCCACTTT. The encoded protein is CSARRGTEDPPLHF.

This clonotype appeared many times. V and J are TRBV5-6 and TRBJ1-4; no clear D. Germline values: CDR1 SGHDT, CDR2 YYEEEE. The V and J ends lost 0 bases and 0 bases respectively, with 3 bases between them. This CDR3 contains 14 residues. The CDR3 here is CASSLVSTNEKLFF. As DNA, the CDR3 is TGTGCCAGCAGCTTGGTTTCAACTAATGAAAAACTGTTTTTT.

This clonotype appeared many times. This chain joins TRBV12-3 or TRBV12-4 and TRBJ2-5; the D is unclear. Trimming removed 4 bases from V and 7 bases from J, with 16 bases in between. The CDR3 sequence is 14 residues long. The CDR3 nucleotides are TGTGCCAGCAGTTCCTGGGGTAGCCTCGGGACCCAGTACTTC. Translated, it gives CASSSWGSLGTQYF.

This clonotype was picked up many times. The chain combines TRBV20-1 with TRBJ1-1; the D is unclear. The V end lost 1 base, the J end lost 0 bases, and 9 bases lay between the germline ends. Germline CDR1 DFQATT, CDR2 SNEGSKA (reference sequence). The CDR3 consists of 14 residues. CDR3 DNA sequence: TGCAGTGCTAGAGTCGCCGATTTGAACACTGAAGCTTTCTTT. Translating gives CSARVADLNTEAFF.

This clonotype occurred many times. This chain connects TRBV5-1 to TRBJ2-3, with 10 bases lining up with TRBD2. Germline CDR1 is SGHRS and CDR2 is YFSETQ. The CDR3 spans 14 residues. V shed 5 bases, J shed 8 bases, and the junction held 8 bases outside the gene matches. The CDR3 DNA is TGCGCCAGCAGGCCAGCGGGGGGGCCAGGTACGCAGTATTTT. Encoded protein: CASRPAGGPGTQYF. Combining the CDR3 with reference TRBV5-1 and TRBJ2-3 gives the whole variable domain KAGVTQTPRYLIKTRGQQVTLSCSPISGHRSVSWYQQTPGQGLQFLFEYFSETQRNKGNFPGRFSGRQFSNSRSEMNVSTLELGDSALYLCASRPAGGPGTQYFGPGTRLTVL.

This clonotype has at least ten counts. CDR3 residues: CASSQGLAGGLDTQYF. The DNA of the CDR3 is TGTGCCAGCAGCCAAGGTCTAGCGGGGGGATTAGATACGCAGTATTTT. The V call is TRBV3-1, the J call TRBJ2-3; 11 bases fit TRBD2. CDR1 is LGHDT, CDR2 YNNKEL, per germline (reference sequence). The CDR3 extends over 16 amino acids. Trimming at V came to 1 base and at J to 5 bases, leaving 5 bases not matched to a gene.

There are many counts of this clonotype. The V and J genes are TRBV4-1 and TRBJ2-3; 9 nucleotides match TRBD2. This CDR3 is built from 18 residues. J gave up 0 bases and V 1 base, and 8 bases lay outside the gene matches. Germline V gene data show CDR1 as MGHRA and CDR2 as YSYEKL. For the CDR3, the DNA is TGCGCCAGCAGCCAAGGTAGCGGGGGCCCCATTAGCACAGATACGCAGTATTTT. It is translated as CASSQGSGGPISTDTQYF.

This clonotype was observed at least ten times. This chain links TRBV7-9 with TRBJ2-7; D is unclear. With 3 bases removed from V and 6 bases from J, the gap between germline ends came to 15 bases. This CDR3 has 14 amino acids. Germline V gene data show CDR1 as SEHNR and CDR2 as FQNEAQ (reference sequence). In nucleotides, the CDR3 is TGTGCCAGCAGCTTGTCGGCATTCGTTCCCGAGCAGTACTTC. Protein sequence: CASSLSAFVPEQYF.

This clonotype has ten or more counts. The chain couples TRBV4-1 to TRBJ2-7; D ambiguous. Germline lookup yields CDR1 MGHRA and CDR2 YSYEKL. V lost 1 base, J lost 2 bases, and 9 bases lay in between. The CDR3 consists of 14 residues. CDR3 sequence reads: CASSQGPIAYEQYF. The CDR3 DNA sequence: TGCGCCAGCAGCCAAGGTCCGATCGCCTACGAGCAGTACTTC.

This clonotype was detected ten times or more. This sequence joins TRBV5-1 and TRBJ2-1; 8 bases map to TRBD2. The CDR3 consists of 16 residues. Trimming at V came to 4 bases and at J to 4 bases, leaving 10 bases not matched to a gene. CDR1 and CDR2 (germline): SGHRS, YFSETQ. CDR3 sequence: CASSPTLGGGYNEQFF. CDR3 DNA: TGCGCCAGCAGCCCAACCCTCGGCGGGGGGTACAATGAGCAGTTCTTC.

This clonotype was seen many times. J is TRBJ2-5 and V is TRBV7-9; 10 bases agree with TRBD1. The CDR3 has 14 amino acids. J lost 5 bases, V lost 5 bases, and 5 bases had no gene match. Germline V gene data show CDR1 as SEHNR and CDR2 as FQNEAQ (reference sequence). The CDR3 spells CASSRQGAMETQYF. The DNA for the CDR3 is TGTGCCAGCAGCCGACAGGGGGCGATGGAGACCCAGTACTTC.

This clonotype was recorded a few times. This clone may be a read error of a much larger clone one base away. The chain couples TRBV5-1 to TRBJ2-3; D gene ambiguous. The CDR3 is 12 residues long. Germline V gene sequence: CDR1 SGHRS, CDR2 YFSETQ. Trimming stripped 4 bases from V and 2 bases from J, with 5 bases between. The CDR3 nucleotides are TGCGCCAGCAGCCGGAACACAGATACGCAGTATTTT. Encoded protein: CASSRNTDTQYF. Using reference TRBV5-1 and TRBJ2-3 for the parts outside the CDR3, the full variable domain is KAGVTQTPRYLIKTRGQQVTLSCSPISGHRSVSWYQQTPGQGLQFLFEYFSETQRNKGNFPGRFSGRQFSNSRSEMNVSTLELGDSALYLCASSRNTDTQYFGPGTRLTVL.

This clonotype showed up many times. This chain's CDR3 is CASSNDRWSSYEQYF. CDR3 coding DNA: TGCGCCAGCAGCAATGACAGGTGGAGCTCCTACGAGCAGTACTTC. J is TRBJ2-7 and V is TRBV5-1; possibly TRBD1 for D (6 bases). This CDR3 is 15 amino acids long. Trimming took off 4 bases at V and 0 bases at J, with 14 bases between the two ends. CDR1 and CDR2 from the germline V gene are SGHRS and YFSETQ.

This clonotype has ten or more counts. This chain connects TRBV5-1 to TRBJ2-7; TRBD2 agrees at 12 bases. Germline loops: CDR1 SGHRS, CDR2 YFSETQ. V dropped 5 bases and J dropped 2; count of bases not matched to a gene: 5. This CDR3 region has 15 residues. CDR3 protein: CASRFTSGGPYEQYF. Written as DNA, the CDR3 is TGCGCCAGCAGATTTACTAGCGGGGGGCCCTACGAGCAGTACTTC.